Listed below are T cell receptor beta chains from one sample, sequenced in a study of blood T cell repertoires in COVID-19. The assay was immunoSEQ multiplex PCR, and TCRdb's table has in-frame clones only and misses some. The repertoire has some 38,000 clones, approximately 81% of them found once; the top ten carry over 1.5%. The specimen was peripheral blood. The receptors originated from a man aged 60 to 75 with COVID-19, enrolled during active disease. CDR3s include the opening cysteine and the closing phenylalanine or tryptophan. A D gene is named only where the DNA matches it firmly. Clone sizes are given selectively: once, few, many, or a class where the clone is expanded.

clone_size d_call j_call v_call cdr3_nt cdr3_aa
- TRBD1 TRBJ2-1 TRBV27 TGTGCCAGCAGACAGGGGAATAGAGAGCAGTTCTTC CASRQGNREQFF
- TRBD1 TRBJ2-1 TRBV19 TGTGCCAGTAGTGCCTTTCGAGAGCGGACAGGGCGAAATGAGCAGTTCTTC CASSAFRERTGRNEQFF
- - TRBJ1-6 TRBV2 TGTGCCAGCAAAGAGGGAAATAATTCACCCCTCCACTTT CASKEGNNSPLHF
few TRBD1 TRBJ1-1 TRBV6-5 TGTGCCAGCAGCAACAGGGGGGGCAACACTGAAGCTTTCTTT CASSNRGGNTEAFF
- TRBD2 TRBJ2-1 TRBV19 TGTGCCAGTAGTATAGACGCCCCCCCGGGGGGAAATGAGCAGTTCTTC CASSIDAPPGGNEQFF
- TRBD1 TRBJ1-1 TRBV3-1/TRBV3-2 TGTGCCAGCAGCATAAGACAGGGGACCGCTGAAGCTTTCTTT CASSIRQGTAEAFF
- - TRBJ2-6 TRBV5-1 TGCGCCAGCAGCGCTTTCGGGGATGGGGCCAACGTCCTGACTTTC CASSAFGDGANVLTF
- - TRBJ1-4 TRBV12-3/TRBV12-4 TGTGCCAGCAGTGCTGCGCTTGGACAGAAACTGTTTTTT CASSAALGQKLFF
- TRBD1 TRBJ1-6 TRBV4-2 TGTGCCAGCAGCCAAGATGGGACAGGACCTTCTTCACCCCTCCACTTT CASSQDGTGPSSPLHF
- - TRBJ2-5 TRBV5-4 TGTGCCAGCAGCTTTCGAGCTGGAGAGACCCAGTACTTC CASSFRAGETQYF